This TCR beta chain was found in a study of cytomegalovirus exposure and HLA in healthy donors. At the level of the study: An analysis done earlier identified about 100 million unique TCR beta sequences from about 179 million T cells.

Note on this clone: Its antigen is not identified.

Trimming cost V 1 base and J 5 bases; bases outside gene matches: 3. The CDR3 has 15 residues. Germline values: CDR1 SGDLS, CDR2 YYNGEE. With 60 Vbeta and 13 Jbeta primers, the PCR was carried out. TCRdb keeps only in-frame clones here, not all; method: immunoSEQ multiplex PCR. The sample shows some 130,000 clones, around 80% of them seen only once. Study observations and caveats: The authors later found TCR association rates varying by HLA locus, with DRB1 most and HLA-C fewest.

The sequenced sample was PBMCs. This sequence was found in a young man in good health and CMV-seronegative. This chain uses TRBV9 with TRBJ2-1; 10 bases line up with TRBD2. CDR3 amino acids: CASSVRTSGNNEQFF. In DNA, the CDR3 is TGTGCCAGCAGCGTAAGAACTAGCGGGAACAATGAGCAGTTCTTC. The full variable domain, its missing parts supplied by reference TRBV9 and TRBJ2-1, is DSGVTQTPKHLITATGQRVTLRCSPRSGDLSVYWYQQSLDQGLQFLIQYYNGEERAKGNILERFSAQQFPDLHSELNLSSLELGDSALYFCASSVRTSGNNEQFFGPGTRLTVL.